This T cell receptor beta chain came from a study of human T cells and chemical hapten exposure. The CDR3 covers 11 residues. Trimming stripped 6 bases from V and 7 bases from J, with 7 bases between. Per the original methods: There were a median of approximately 96,000 TCRs per sample, with a range from about 23,224 to 750,000. TCRdb redid the calling of the RACE reads with MiXCR, one entry per CDR3 protein. Here the V and J calls rest on TCRdb's processing, not on the authors' analysis. This table has approximately 260,000 distinct CDR3 sequences, around 9.3% appearing once. Noted time point: pre-sensitization, week 0. The treatment was: therapeutic diphenylcyclopropenone sensitization with weekly scalp DPC.

The specimen comprised whole blood, sampled in connection with sensitization to the hapten diphenylcyclopropenone (DPC). The chain is built from TRBV12-3 or TRBV12-4 and TRBJ2-1, with D tentatively TRBD1 (5 bases). The source of this sequence is a woman between 40 and 50 years old with alopecia areata. Some clones in this sample may be carry-over from other donors' samples. Here the CDR3 reads CASRDTNEQFF. The CDR3 nucleotides are TGTGCCAGCAGGGACACAAATGAGCAGTTCTTC.